Given below is one TCR beta chain in context. The data were obtained in a study of shared T cell receptors in the human thymus. Assay used: immunoSEQ multiplex PCR; TCRdb lists only in-frame clones, some missing. The profile shows roughly 660,000 clones, 85% to 90% of them singletons. In addition, the sample was reused for a study of human thymus T cells. As that study records: Thymus pieces cut out during corrective heart surgery were the tissue that was used. Among thymic and blood repertoires, usage of V and J genes appeared biased. Related research examined unrelated individuals and reported that their thymic repertoires overlapped highly.

The sequence derives from a boy younger than two with a congenital heart defect. Sequencing input: thymocytes.

CDR3 residues: CASGAGTDTQYF. DNA for the CDR3: TGCGCCAGCGGGGCGGGCACAGATACGCAGTATTTT. The gene calls are TRBV5-1 and TRBJ2-3, with D perhaps matching TRBD1 (5 bases). The CDR3 has 12 residues. Germline CDR1 and CDR2: SGHRS and YFSETQ. Trimming took 7 bases from V and 1 from J, leaving 7 bases between them.